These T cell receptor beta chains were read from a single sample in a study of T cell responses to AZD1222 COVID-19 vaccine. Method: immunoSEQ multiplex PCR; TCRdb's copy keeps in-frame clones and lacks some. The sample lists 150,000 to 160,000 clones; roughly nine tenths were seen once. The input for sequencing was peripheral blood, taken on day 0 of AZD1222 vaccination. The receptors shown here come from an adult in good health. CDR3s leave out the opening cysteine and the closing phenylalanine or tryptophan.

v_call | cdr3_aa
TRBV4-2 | ASSQDRDRRYSPLH
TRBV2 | ASSEPGADTQY
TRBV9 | ASSPQEGGRGYGYT
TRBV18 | ASSLQTTGELF
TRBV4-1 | ASSEVSGGELF
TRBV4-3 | ASSQDYGGVSSYNEQF
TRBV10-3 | AIGDRAGEQY
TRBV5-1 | ASSLGDYNSPLH
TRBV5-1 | ASSQIQGARGYT
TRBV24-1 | ATSDSGTGFNQPQH
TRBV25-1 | ASSDLNSYEQY
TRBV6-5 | ASRPPGGDNSPLH
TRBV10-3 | AITFSRTDNSPLH
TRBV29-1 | SAWDMNTEAF
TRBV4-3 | ASSGQGRANYGYT
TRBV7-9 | ASSLGGKQY
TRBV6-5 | ASSVPRSTNYGYT
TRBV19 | ASSIAGQGLSNQPQH
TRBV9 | ASSVGWWDTEAF
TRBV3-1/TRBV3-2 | ASSQGGTMNTEAF
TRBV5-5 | ASSKTGHPFEQY
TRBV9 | ASSVGPEGLPTEAF
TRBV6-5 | ASSYYSRGTDTQY
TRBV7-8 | ASSLALRAGQMNTEAF
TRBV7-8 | ASSLETGRYEQY
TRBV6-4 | ASSQTPGSYEQY
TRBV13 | ASRQGAEEKLF
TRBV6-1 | ASSDRLYFISNSPLH
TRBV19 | ASSLEETQY
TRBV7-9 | ASSLRNSGNTIY
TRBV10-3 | AISESRDGPYEQY
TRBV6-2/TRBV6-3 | ASSYSRGGDTQY
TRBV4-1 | ASSQLEQGLYEQY